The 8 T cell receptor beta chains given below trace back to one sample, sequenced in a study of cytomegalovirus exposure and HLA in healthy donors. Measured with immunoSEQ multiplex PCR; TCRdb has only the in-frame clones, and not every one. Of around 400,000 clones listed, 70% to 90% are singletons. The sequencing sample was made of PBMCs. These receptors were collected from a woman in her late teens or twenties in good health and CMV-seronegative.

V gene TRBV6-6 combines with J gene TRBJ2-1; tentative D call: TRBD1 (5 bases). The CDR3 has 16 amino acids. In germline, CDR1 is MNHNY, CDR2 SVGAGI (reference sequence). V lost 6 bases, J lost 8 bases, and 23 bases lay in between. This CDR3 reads CASSTAPRDWVDEQFF. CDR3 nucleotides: TGTGCCAGCAGCACAGCTCCCAGGGATTGGGTGGATGAGCAGTTCTTC.

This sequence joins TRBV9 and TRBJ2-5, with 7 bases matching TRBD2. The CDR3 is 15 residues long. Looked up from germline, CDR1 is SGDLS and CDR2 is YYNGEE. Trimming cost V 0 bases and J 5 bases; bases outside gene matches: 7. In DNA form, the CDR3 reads TGTGCCAGCAGCGTAGTCGGCGGGAGTAGCGAGACCCAGTACTTC. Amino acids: CASSVVGGSSETQYF. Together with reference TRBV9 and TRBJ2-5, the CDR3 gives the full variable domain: DSGVTQTPKHLITATGQRVTLRCSPRSGDLSVYWYQQSLDQGLQFLIQYYNGEERAKGNILERFSAQQFPDLHSELNLSSLELGDSALYFCASSVVGGSSETQYFGPGTRLLVL.

Here the CDR3 reads CASSLAGGGYEQYF. The CDR3 DNA sequence: TGTGCCAGCAGCTTGGCGGGAGGGGGCTACGAGCAGTACTTC. The chain carries TRBV5-5 and TRBJ2-7, with TRBD2 matching 8 bases. The CDR3 has 14 residues. The germline CDR1 and CDR2 sequences are SGHKS and YYEKEE (reference sequence). The V segment lost 0 bases and the J segment 3 bases; nucleotides outside the gene matches: 2.

In DNA, the CDR3 is TGTGCCAGCAGATTACTAACGTATGGCTACACCTTC. The encoded protein is CASRLLTYGYTF. The chain uses TRBV2 and TRBJ1-2; D gene uncertain. V gave up 6 bases and J gave up 5 bases, with 10 bases separating them. CDR1 is SNHLY, CDR2 FYNNEI, per germline. CDR3 length equals 12 residues.

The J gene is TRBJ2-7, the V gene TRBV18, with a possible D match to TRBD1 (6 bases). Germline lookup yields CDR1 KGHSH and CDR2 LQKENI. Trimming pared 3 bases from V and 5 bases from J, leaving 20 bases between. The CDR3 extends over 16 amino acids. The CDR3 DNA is TGTGCCAGCTCACCCACTACACAGGGCCTCTCGGACGAGCAGTACTTC. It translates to CASSPTTQGLSDEQYF. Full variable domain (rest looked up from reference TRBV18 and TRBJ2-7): NAGVMQNPRHLVRRRGQEARLRCSPMKGHSHVYWYRQLPEEGLKFMVYLQKENIIDESGMPKERFSAEFPKEGPSILRIQQVVRGDSAAYFCASSPTTQGLSDEQYFGPGTRLTVT.

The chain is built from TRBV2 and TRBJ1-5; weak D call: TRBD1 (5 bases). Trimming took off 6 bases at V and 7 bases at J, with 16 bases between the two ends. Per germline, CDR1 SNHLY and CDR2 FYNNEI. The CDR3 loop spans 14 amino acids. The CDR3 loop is CASSLLQGRQPQHF. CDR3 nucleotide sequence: TGTGCCAGCAGCCTGCTTCAGGGAAGGCAGCCCCAGCATTTT. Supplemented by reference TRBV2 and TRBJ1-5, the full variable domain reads EPEVTQTPSHQVTQMGQEVILRCVPISNHLYFYWYRQILGQKVEFLVSFYNNEISEKSEIFDDQFSVERPDGSNFTLKIRSTKLEDSAMYFCASSLLQGRQPQHFGDGTRLSIL.

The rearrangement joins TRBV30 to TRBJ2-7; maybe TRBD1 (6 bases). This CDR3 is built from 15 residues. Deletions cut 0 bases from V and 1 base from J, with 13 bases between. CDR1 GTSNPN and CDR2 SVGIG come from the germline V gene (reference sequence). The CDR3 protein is CAWSVPQTGSYEQYF. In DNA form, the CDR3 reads TGTGCCTGGAGTGTACCCCAGACAGGTTCCTACGAGCAGTACTTC.

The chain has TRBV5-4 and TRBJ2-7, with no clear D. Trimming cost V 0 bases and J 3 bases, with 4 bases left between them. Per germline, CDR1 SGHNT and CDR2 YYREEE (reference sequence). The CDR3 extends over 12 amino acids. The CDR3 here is CASSLDNYEQYF. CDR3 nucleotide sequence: TGTGCCAGCAGCTTGGATAACTACGAGCAGTACTTC.